This T cell receptor (beta chain) derives from a study of blood T cell repertoires in COVID-19 (dated by TCRdb to 2019 to 2021). Regarding the research as a whole: Samples from collaborators originated in the United States, Italy and Spain and spanned both the acute and convalescent phases of COVID-19. The material from the prospective study consisted of cDNA or gDNA derived from T cells, B-cell-depleted T cells, or PBMCs. Subjects who had been exposed to COVID-19, were actively infected with it, or had recovered from it provided the deeply sampled blood TCRbeta repertoires that made up the dataset. The repertoires were made available in a free public database intended to serve as a resource for research on the immune response to SARS-CoV-2. Samples came from the ongoing ImmuneRACE study (first 160 participants) plus 1,254 subjects from 6 global collaborators. A de-identified subject ID, COVID-19 status, age in years and sex were almost always included in the sample metadata. Where available, HLA class I and class II types were obtained from metadata supplied by the sample provider rather than from assay-based typing. Broad study findings and their caveats: Clinical and demographic metadata were provided uncurated, with the amount varying by source and participant.

Collaborating institutions collected whole blood in K2EDTA tubes following their own protocols. For TCRbeta analysis, collaborators shipped samples as frozen whole blood, isolated PBMCs, or DNA extracted from either of those sample types. Comments on this clone: The antigen it binds to is not known. No quality values exist for individual bases; no much larger clone is one base distant.

TCRbeta CDR3 regions were amplified from genomic DNA using the immunoSEQ Assay, a bias-controlled multiplex PCR. On the authors' methods: Nucleated cell counts per sample were estimated from amplification of reference gene primers within the assay. Sequence reads were collapsed and filtered to measure the absolute abundance of every unique TCRbeta CDR3 rearrangement. Productive Simpson clonality was computed per sample as the square root of Simpson's diversity index over productive rearrangements. Sourced from immuneACCESS, this table was stored by TCRdb with only in-frame sequences that have V and J called. A share of the clones is absent; for the studies checked, an unresolved V gene accounts for under half, and the remainder has no known explanation. V and J calls plus clone size are reproduced from that table; the DNA served to infer D and trimming. The sample contains about 120,000 clones, approximately 85% of them found a single time. Of the sample, around 10% falls within the top ten clones.

Trimming removed 4 bases from V and 2 bases from J; the gene matches leave 7 bases unexplained. The germline V gene specifies SGHDN as CDR1 and FVKESK as CDR2. The CDR3 goes from the cysteine to the phenylalanine over 15 residues. The only DNA kept is the CDR3, 45 bases in frame from the first base. This receptor was identified in a human donor in a cohort sampled during active COVID-19. The chain joins TRBV14 to TRBJ2-5; TRBD2 aligns with 7 central bases. The material sequenced was peripheral blood. The CDR3 region has the sequence CASSRRGERQETQYF. The sequenced DNA is TGTGCCAGCAGCCGCCGGGGGGAGCGACAAGAGACCCAGTACTTC. The entire variable domain, with the stretches around the CDR3 drawn from the reference TRBV14 and TRBJ2-5 proteins, is EAGVTQFPSHSVIEKGQTVTLRCDPISGHDNLYWYRRVMGKEIKFLLHFVKESKQDESGMPNNRFLAERTGGTYSTLKVQPAELEDSGVYFCASSRRGERQETQYFGPGTRLLVL.